The 3 T cell receptor beta chains in this list originate from one sample, sequenced in a study of shared clonotypes between healthy human individuals. The repertoire was sequenced with immunoSEQ multiplex PCR; TCRdb's copy has only in-frame clones and lacks some. This sample has fewer than 3 million clones; less than 95% occur once, and the top ten carry approximately 0.4%. Source material: naive CD4+ T cells from PBMCs. Subset meaning: CD45RA+ positively selected. Receptor source: a man younger than 30 in good health. Some clones in this sample may be carry-over from other donors' samples.

The rearrangement joins TRBV7-2 to TRBJ2-1; tentative D call: TRBD1 (6 bases). Trimming removed 10 bases from V and 7 bases from J, with 20 bases in between. CDR3 length: 14 amino acids. Germline V CDR1 and CDR2: SGHTA, FQGNSA. This CDR3 is CATSSGTSANEQFF. The CDR3 DNA follows: TGTGCCACCTCCTCCGGGACATCGGCTAATGAGCAGTTCTTC.

This clone was observed once. The chain uses TRBV6-5 and TRBJ1-5, with TRBD1 as a possible D gene (6 bases). V was cut by 5 bases and J by 6 bases, with 17 bases left in between. The CDR3 totals 15 residues. Germline V CDR1 and CDR2: MNHEY, SVGAGI. CDR3 nucleotides: TGTGCCAGCAGTCGGACGCCCCAAGGGGGTCAGCCCCAGCATTTT. Amino acid sequence: CASSRTPQGGQPQHF.

The rearrangement links TRBV29-1 to TRBJ1-2, with 10 bases that match TRBD1. The germline V gene encodes CDR1 SQVTM and CDR2 ANQGSEA. V was pared by 8 bases and J by 4 bases, with 7 bases of the junction left unmatched. This CDR3 region has 13 residues. CDR3 protein: CSTGQGNAYGYTF. Written as DNA, the CDR3 is TGCAGCACGGGACAGGGGAATGCCTATGGCTACACCTTC.